The 10 T cell receptor beta chains reported below all come from one sample, sequenced in a study of blood T cells in healthy people across ages (dated by TCRdb to between 2014 and 2017). The library was made by 5' RACE. Instrument used: Illumina HiSeq 2500. A second PCR of roughly 6 to 11 cycles was run with a J-beta primer mix and a sample-barcoded 5' primer. The public reads were quality trimmed at Q25 with fastp and then assembled into clones with MiXCR by TCRdb, keeping productive beta chains. When rows share a CDR3 protein, they turn into one entry using the most common DNA and genes. This sample lists 850,000 to 1,000,000 distinct CDR3 sequences; around 48% were detected once. The leading ten clones occupy around 15% of the sample. The sample consisted of blood. These receptors were collected from a man between 25 and 39 years old in good health.

The chain couples TRBV6-5 to TRBJ2-7, with TRBD2 matching 7 bases. CDR1 is MNHEY, CDR2 SVGAGI, per germline. V trimming: 5 bases; J trimming: 3 bases; junction bases outside the gene matches: 7. CDR3 length: 14 amino acids. CDR3 residues: CASSTPGGGYEQYF. The CDR3 DNA is TGTGCCAGCAGTACCCCCGGCGGGGGCTACGAGCAGTACTTC.

This clonotype has a single count. The chain recombines TRBV7-3 with TRBJ2-7; 10 nucleotides align to TRBD2. Germline V CDR1 and CDR2: SGHTA, FQGTGA. With V trimmed by 5 bases and J by 6 bases, 4 bases remained unmatched. CDR3 size: 13 residues. In DNA form, the CDR3 reads TGTGCCAGCAGCAAGCGGGGGGGCCTCGAGCAGTACTTC. It is translated as CASSKRGGLEQYF.

This clonotype was seen more than once but under ten times. The chain joins TRBV12-3 or TRBV12-4 to TRBJ2-1; weak D call: TRBD1 (5 bases). CDR3 length: 16 residues. V was clipped by 11 bases and J by 4 bases, with 24 bases between them. CDR3 residues: CADHSPQQGRYNEQFF. CDR3 in DNA: TGTGCCGATCACTCTCCCCAGCAGGGAAGGTACAATGAGCAGTTCTTC.

This clonotype was recorded once. V gene TRBV27 combines with J gene TRBJ1-4; D call uncertain. CDR1 and CDR2 from the germline V gene are MNHEY and SMNVEV (reference sequence). Trimming shortened V by 6 bases and J by 0 bases, and 8 bases separated the two germline ends. The CDR3 is 14 amino acids. CDR3 sequence: CASRFITTNEKLFF. In nucleotides, the CDR3 is TGTGCCAGCAGATTCATTACAACTAATGAAAAACTGTTTTTT.

The chain recombines TRBV6-4 with TRBJ1-1; tentative D call: TRBD1 (5 bases). This CDR3 region has 15 residues. V gave up 8 bases and J gave up 3 bases, with 19 bases separating them. The germline V gene has CDR1 MRHNA and CDR2 SNTAGT. The DNA for the CDR3 is TGTGCCAGCTCCCCCGGGGGTGATTGGTACACTGAAGCTTTCTTT. It is translated as CASSPGGDWYTEAFF.

The chain has TRBV7-2 and TRBJ1-2; 7 bases match TRBD1. The V and J ends lost 0 bases and 2 bases, in that order; junction bases with no gene match: 6. The germline CDR1 and CDR2 sequences are SGHTA and FQGNSA. The CDR3 runs 16 residues. The CDR3 DNA sequence: TGTGCCAGCAGCTTAGCGACAGGGACCCTAAACTATGGCTACACCTTC. As protein: CASSLATGTLNYGYTF.

The chain uses TRBV11-2 and TRBJ1-1; D is undetermined. This CDR3 spans 15 amino acids. V was clipped by 5 bases and J by 1 base, with 14 bases between them. Germline V gives CDR1 SGHAT, CDR2 FQNNGV. CDR3 amino acids: CASSPSNFQNTEAFF. The CDR3 nucleotides read TGTGCCAGCAGCCCCTCTAACTTCCAGAACACTGAAGCTTTCTTT.

Comments on this clonotype: At one boundary the junction diverges from the germline segment, which might be a read error. The chain joins TRBV7-9 to TRBJ1-1; 10 nucleotides agree with TRBD1. The CDR3 has 17 residues. The V gene's germline CDR1 is SEHNR and CDR2 FQNEAQ (reference sequence). The CDR3 loop reads CASSSGQGPDAYTETFF. Here the CDR3 DNA reads TGTGCCAGCAGCTCGGGACAGGGGCCCGACGCTTACACTGAAACTTTCTTT.

The J gene is TRBJ2-1, the V gene TRBV7-9, with TRBD1 matching over 8 bases. V shed 3 bases, J shed 3 bases, and the junction held 7 bases outside the gene matches. The length of the CDR3 is 16 residues. Germline assignment: CDR1 SEHNR and CDR2 FQNEAQ (reference sequence). CDR3 protein: CASSFSDRVVYNEQFF. DNA of the CDR3: TGTGCCAGCAGCTTTTCGGACAGGGTAGTCTACAATGAGCAGTTCTTC.

V and J are TRBV12-3 or TRBV12-4 and TRBJ2-5; weak D call: TRBD1 (6 bases). The CDR3 has 15 amino acids. Trimming pared 3 bases from V and 4 bases from J, leaving 15 bases between. This CDR3 reads CASSFEGVRGETQYF. For the CDR3, the DNA is TGTGCCAGCAGTTTCGAGGGGGTCCGGGGAGAGACCCAGTACTTC.